Listed below are T cell receptor beta chains from one sample, sequenced in a study of glioma-infiltrating T cells. Each CDR3 protein gets one entry after TCRdb re-called the multiplex PCR reads with MiXCR. The table shows roughly 120,000 distinct CDR3 sequences, with 23% occurring only once. Sequenced: glioma tissue, nonneoplastic brain tissue, or PBMCs (not recorded which). The receptors were gathered from a human donor with low-grade glioma or glioblastoma, undergoing nonglioma brain surgery, or in good health (not recorded which). Both conserved end residues are part of each CDR3. The order of the fields is clone size, V gene, J gene, D gene, CDR3 DNA, CDR3 protein. D genes are given only for firm matches. Clone sizes are given selectively: once, few, many, or a class where the clone is expanded.

size: many; V: TRBV15; J: TRBJ2-1; D: TRBD2; DNA: TGTGCCACCAGCAGAGATAGGGACCACGGGAGGGGCTACAATGAGCAGTTCTTC; CDR3: CATSRDRDHGRGYNEQFF
size: NA; V: TRBV27; J: TRBJ1-2; D: TRBD1; DNA: TGTGCCAGCAGGGCCCCAGGACAGGGGAAGGTCCACACCTTC; CDR3: CASRAPGQGKVHTF
size: NA; V: TRBV6-2/TRBV6-3; J: TRBJ2-1; D: NA; DNA: TGCGCCAGCAGTTTAAGACAGATCGAGCAGTTCTTC; CDR3: CASSLRQIEQFF
size: many; V: TRBV2; J: TRBJ1-3; D: NA; DNA: TGTGCCAGCACCCAAGGGAGCTCTGGAAACACCATATATTTT; CDR3: CASTQGSSGNTIYF
size: many; V: TRBV4-3; J: TRBJ1-1; D: NA; DNA: TGCGCCAGCAGCCCCCAGGAGGGACGGACCACTGAAGCTTTCTTT; CDR3: CASSPQEGRTTEAFF
size: many; V: TRBV4-2; J: TRBJ2-5; D: NA; DNA: TGTGCCAGCAGCCAAGAAGGGGAGACCCAGTACTTC; CDR3: CASSQEGETQYF
size: few; V: TRBV4-2; J: TRBJ2-1; D: NA; DNA: TGTGCCAGCAGCCAAGAGAGGTTGGGGGGACTTCCCGGGGGCTACAATGAGCAGTTCTTC; CDR3: CASSQERLGGLPGGYNEQFF
size: NA; V: TRBV4-1; J: TRBJ1-1; D: NA; DNA: TGCGCCAGCAGTCGTCAGAGGGCCACTGAAGATTTCTTC; CDR3: CASSRQRATEDFF
size: many; V: TRBV6-6; J: TRBJ2-4; D: TRBD2; DNA: TGTGCCAGCAGTTACTCGTCTAGCGGGAGCCTGGACATTCAGTACTTC; CDR3: CASSYSSSGSLDIQYF
size: many; V: TRBV28; J: TRBJ1-5; D: TRBD1; DNA: TGTGCCAGCAGTTTTCAACAGGGGGCGAAGTTCAATCAGCCCCAGCATTTT; CDR3: CASSFQQGAKFNQPQHF
size: many; V: TRBV6-1; J: TRBJ2-2; D: TRBD1; DNA: TGTGCCAGCAGTGCGACAGGGGGGGCCGGGGAGCTGTTTTTT; CDR3: CASSATGGAGELFF
size: once; V: TRBV18; J: TRBJ2-1; D: NA; DNA: TGTGCCAGCTCACCACCGTCATGGGACTACAATGAGCAGTTCTTC; CDR3: CASSPPSWDYNEQFF
size: NA; V: TRBV19; J: TRBJ2-1; D: NA; DNA: TGTGCCAGTGGTATTGGGCCAGGGATCGGGAATGAGCAGTTCTTC; CDR3: CASGIGPGIGNEQFF
size: few; V: TRBV30; J: TRBJ2-3; D: TRBD2; DNA: TGTGCCTGGAACTCTGGCGGGAGTACAGATACGCAGTATTTT; CDR3: CAWNSGGSTDTQYF
size: many; V: TRBV28; J: TRBJ2-1; D: NA; DNA: TGTGCCAGCACGGGGGACAATGAGCAGTTCTTC; CDR3: CASTGDNEQFF
size: few; V: TRBV5-4; J: TRBJ1-1; D: TRBD1; DNA: TGTGCCAGCAGGCGGACAGGGGCCGTTGAAGCTTTCTTT; CDR3: CASRRTGAVEAFF
size: many; V: TRBV20-1; J: TRBJ2-7; D: TRBD2; DNA: TGCAGTGCGAACCCCCGGGCGGGAGTGGGCGAGCAGTACTTC; CDR3: CSANPRAGVGEQYF
size: NA; V: TRBV7-2; J: TRBJ2-7; D: NA; DNA: TGTGCCAGCAGCCCAGAAGTAGGGGGGGGATACGAGCAGTACTTC; CDR3: CASSPEVGGGYEQYF
size: many; V: TRBV6-1; J: TRBJ2-1; D: TRBD2; DNA: TGTGCCAGCCAAATTCCCGCGGGAGCCGATGAGCAGTTCTTC; CDR3: CASQIPAGADEQFF
size: many; V: TRBV20-1; J: TRBJ1-5; D: NA; DNA: TGCAGTGCTAGAGATGGGGCAGTAATGGGTCAGCCCCAGCATTTT; CDR3: CSARDGAVMGQPQHF
size: many; V: TRBV20-1; J: TRBJ2-7; D: NA; DNA: TGCAGTGCTAGGGGGGTAAACAGGGGCGGGACAGACTACGAGCAGTACTTC; CDR3: CSARGVNRGGTDYEQYF
size: NA; V: TRBV18; J: TRBJ1-2; D: NA; DNA: TGTGCCAGCCGCCCCCCGTCTTTTTATGGCTACACCTTC; CDR3: CASRPPSFYGYTF
size: many; V: TRBV2; J: TRBJ2-1; D: NA; DNA: TGTGCCAGCCTGGCGGTCAGGGACAATGAGCAGTTCTTC; CDR3: CASLAVRDNEQFF
size: once; V: TRBV6-2/TRBV6-3; J: TRBJ2-1; D: NA; DNA: TGTGCCAGTAGTTACTCGGCGGATGAGCAGTTCTTC; CDR3: CASSYSADEQFF
size: NA; V: TRBV15; J: TRBJ2-7; D: NA; DNA: TGTGCCACCAGCAGAGACCCGGTAGTGCCGCAGTACTTC; CDR3: CATSRDPVVPQYF
size: many; V: TRBV19; J: TRBJ2-7; D: TRBD1; DNA: TGTGCCAGTAGCTCGACAGGGATCATCTACGAGCAGTACTTC; CDR3: CASSSTGIIYEQYF
size: many; V: TRBV4-2; J: TRBJ1-1; D: TRBD1; DNA: TGTGCCAGCAGCCAAGGGACGAGGGCAGGGGGCTGGAGCACTGAAGCTTTCTTT; CDR3: CASSQGTRAGGWSTEAFF
size: many; V: TRBV18; J: TRBJ1-5; D: NA; DNA: TGTGCCAGCTCAGAGGAGGCCGCTCAGCCCCAGCATTTT; CDR3: CASSEEAAQPQHF
size: NA; V: TRBV7-2; J: TRBJ2-7; D: TRBD2; DNA: TGTGCCAGCAGCTCCACTAGCGGGGCCATCAACGAGCAGTACTTC; CDR3: CASSSTSGAINEQYF
size: many; V: TRBV3-1; J: TRBJ2-2; D: NA; DNA: TGTGCCAGCAGCCAACTTGCCACCGGGGAGCTGTTTTTT; CDR3: CASSQLATGELFF
size: many; V: TRBV24-1; J: TRBJ2-1; D: NA; DNA: TGTGCCACCAGTGACCGGGGGACTGGATCTCTTGGTGAGCAGTTCTTC; CDR3: CATSDRGTGSLGEQFF
size: NA; V: TRBV9; J: TRBJ2-4; D: TRBD1; DNA: TGTGCCAGCAGCGTATGGCTCACCGGGACAGACCCTATAGCCAAAAACATTCGGTACTTC; CDR3: CASSVWLTGTDPIAKNIRYF
size: many; V: TRBV24-1; J: TRBJ2-1; D: NA; DNA: TGTGCCACCAGTGATTCCCAGTACAATGAGCAGTTCTTC; CDR3: CATSDSQYNEQFF
size: many; V: TRBV15; J: TRBJ1-1; D: NA; DNA: TGTGCCACCAGCCGCATCCAGGGGAGCACTGAAGCTTTCTTT; CDR3: CATSRIQGSTEAFF
size: many; V: TRBV19; J: TRBJ2-1; D: TRBD2; DNA: TGTGCCAGTAGGTCCCCGGGACTAGATATTGAGCAGTTCTTC; CDR3: CASRSPGLDIEQFF
size: NA; V: TRBV20-1; J: TRBJ2-3; D: NA; DNA: TGCAGTGCTTTGGATGGAGGGTTCAGCACAGATACGCAGTATTTT; CDR3: CSALDGGFSTDTQYF
size: many; V: TRBV28; J: TRBJ1-1; D: NA; DNA: TGTGCCAGCAGCTATAACAGTCTCTCCGAAGCTTTCTTT; CDR3: CASSYNSLSEAFF
size: many; V: TRBV7-9; J: TRBJ2-4; D: NA; DNA: TGTGCCAGCAGCCCCGGGTTGACGGGAGCCACCAAAAACATTCAGTACTTC; CDR3: CASSPGLTGATKNIQYF
size: NA; V: TRBV20-1; J: TRBJ2-3; D: TRBD2; DNA: TGCAGTGAAGCTCTAGCGGGTAGCACAGATACGCAGTATTTT; CDR3: CSEALAGSTDTQYF
size: many; V: TRBV27; J: TRBJ2-7; D: TRBD2; DNA: TGTGCCAGCAGTTTATCCCCTGCGGGAGTAAGCGAGCAGTACTTC; CDR3: CASSLSPAGVSEQYF
size: many; V: TRBV20-1; J: TRBJ2-4; D: NA; DNA: TGCAGTACTGGACAACTAGCCAAAAACATTCAGTACTTC; CDR3: CSTGQLAKNIQYF
size: many; V: TRBV2; J: TRBJ2-1; D: TRBD1; DNA: TGTGCCAGCGAGGACTTGGGACAGGCCTACAATGAGCAGTTCTTC; CDR3: CASEDLGQAYNEQFF
size: NA; V: TRBV5-1; J: TRBJ2-7; D: TRBD2; DNA: TGCGCCAGCAAGGCTGCCTCGGCGGGAGGGCCTTACGAGCAGTACTTC; CDR3: CASKAASAGGPYEQYF
size: many; V: TRBV15; J: TRBJ2-1; D: TRBD2; DNA: TGTGCCACCAGCCTCACTAGCGGGGCGTCCTACAATGAGCAGTTCTTC; CDR3: CATSLTSGASYNEQFF
size: few; V: TRBV7-3; J: TRBJ2-7; D: TRBD2; DNA: TGTGCCAGCAGCTTAACGAGAACTAGCGGCTACGAGCAGTACTTC; CDR3: CASSLTRTSGYEQYF
size: NA; V: TRBV4-2; J: TRBJ2-7; D: NA; DNA: TGTGCCAGCAGCCAAGATTTGAGACCCCGCCCCTTCGAGCAGTACTTC; CDR3: CASSQDLRPRPFEQYF
size: few; V: TRBV3-1; J: TRBJ2-1; D: TRBD1; DNA: TGTGCCAGCAGCCAATACGGGACAGTGTCCTACAATGAGCAGTTCTTC; CDR3: CASSQYGTVSYNEQFF
size: many; V: TRBV7-2; J: TRBJ2-3; D: TRBD2; DNA: TGTGCCAGCAGCGTGGGACTAGAAGGAGATACGCAGTATTTT; CDR3: CASSVGLEGDTQYF
size: many; V: TRBV25-1; J: TRBJ2-1; D: TRBD2; DNA: TGTGCCAGCAGTTTGGGACTAGGTTTGGATGAGCAGTTCTTC; CDR3: CASSLGLGLDEQFF
size: many; V: TRBV15; J: TRBJ1-1; D: NA; DNA: TGTGCCACCAGCAGAGCCATAAGTGATTATGAAGCTTTCTTT; CDR3: CATSRAISDYEAFF